This entry lists 22 T cell receptor beta chains sequenced from one sample in a study of human T cells and chemical hapten exposure. Time point here: pre-sensitization, week 0. Regarding treatment: therapeutic diphenylcyclopropenone sensitization with weekly scalp DPC. TCRdb re-called the RACE reads through MiXCR, storing one row per CDR3 protein. Altogether 85,000 to 120,000 distinct CDR3 sequences are present, 12% being singletons, with the ten largest covering 1.5% to 2%. The sequencing used whole blood, collected in connection with sensitization to the hapten diphenylcyclopropenone (DPC). These receptors came from a woman aged 45 to 65 with alopecia areata. Some clones in this sample may be carry-over from other donors' samples.

The chain links TRBV7-2 to TRBJ1-3; D unclear. The CDR3 consists of 13 residues. CDR1 SGHTA and CDR2 FQGNSA come from the germline V gene. V lost 2 bases and J 3 bases, leaving 5 bases between the germline ends. The CDR3 region has the DNA TGTGCCAGCAGCTTATCGCTTGGAAACACCATATATTTT. As protein: CASSLSLGNTIYF.

This rearrangement joins TRBV14 to TRBJ2-1; D unresolved. Per germline, CDR1 SGHDN and CDR2 FVKESK. V dropped 0 bases and J dropped 7 bases, with 7 bases sitting between them. The CDR3 runs to 13 residues. CDR3 sequence: CASSQDLLNEQFF. The CDR3 DNA reads TGTGCCAGCAGCCAAGACCTGTTGAATGAGCAGTTCTTC. The full variable domain, in which reference TRBV14 and TRBJ2-1 provide the parts outside the CDR3, is EAGVTQFPSHSVIEKGQTVTLRCDPISGHDNLYWYRRVMGKEIKFLLHFVKESKQDESGMPNNRFLAERTGGTYSTLKVQPAELEDSGVYFCASSQDLLNEQFFGPGTRLTVL.

This clonotype was seen a few times. The gene calls are TRBV10-1 and TRBJ2-3; the match to TRBD1 covers 10 bases. J was trimmed by 5 bases and V by 4 bases; bases with no gene match: 6. Germline-derived CDR1 and CDR2 are WNHNN and SYGVQD (reference sequence). There are 15 residues in the CDR3. The CDR3 is CASSGSGTGEDTQYF. The CDR3 coding sequence is TGCGCCAGCAGTGGATCCGGGACAGGGGAAGATACGCAGTATTTT.

This clonotype has at least ten counts. The V call is TRBV3-1, the J call TRBJ1-1; no definite D call. V gave up 4 bases and J gave up 0 bases, with 15 bases separating them. The germline V gene encodes CDR1 LGHDT and CDR2 YNNKEL (reference sequence). CDR3 length equals 16 residues. CDR3 coding DNA: TGTGCCAGCAGCCCACGGGGTTCGACCATGAACACTGAAGCTTTCTTT. Translated, it gives CASSPRGSTMNTEAFF.

The rearrangement uses TRBV18 and TRBJ1-6; D perhaps matches TRBD1 (6 bases). Germline CDR1 and CDR2: KGHSH and LQKENI. This CDR3 is 15 amino acids long. Deletions cut 2 bases from V and 7 bases from J, with 12 bases between. The CDR3 bases are TGTGCCAGCTCACCAGAGTGGCAGGGGAATTCACCCCTCCACTTT. It specifies CASSPEWQGNSPLHF.

This clonotype was observed a handful of times. This chain links TRBV10-3 with TRBJ2-7; a possible D gene is TRBD1 (6 bases). The CDR3 totals 18 residues. Germline CDR1 reads ENHRY; CDR2 reads SYGVKD. The V and J ends lost 7 bases and 4 bases respectively, with 29 bases between them. CDR3 sequence reads: CAIMGQGSPKVRAYEQYF. CDR3 nucleotide sequence: TGTGCCATCATGGGGCAGGGGTCCCCTAAGGTGCGGGCATACGAGCAGTACTTC.

This sequence joins TRBV6-5 and TRBJ1-5; weak D call: TRBD1 (6 bases). This CDR3 region has 15 residues. Germline values: CDR1 MNHEY, CDR2 SVGAGI. V was trimmed by 6 bases and J by 6 bases, leaving 18 bases between them. As DNA, the CDR3 is TGTGCCAGCAGCCCCTTGTTCGGGGGCGGTCAGCCCCAGCATTTT. This gives the protein CASSPLFGGGQPQHF.

This clonotype showed up just a few times. The V and J genes are TRBV7-9 and TRBJ2-3, with a tentative D call TRBD2 (7 bases). The CDR3 sequence is 15 residues long. Germline V lookup: CDR1 SEHNR, CDR2 FQNEAQ (reference sequence). Trimming took 5 bases from V and 0 from J, leaving 12 bases between them. The CDR3 reads CASSLRGASTDTQYF. DNA of the CDR3: TGTGCCAGCAGCCTCCGGGGGGCGAGCACAGATACGCAGTATTTT.

This clonotype was seen at least ten times. The J gene is TRBJ1-4, the V gene TRBV28; D remains ambiguous. The CDR3 spans 13 residues. Trimming took 6 bases from V and 2 from J, leaving 7 bases between them. CDR1 and CDR2 from the germline V gene are MDHEN and SYDVKM. This CDR3 reads CASREGTNEKLFF. The CDR3 DNA is TGTGCCAGCAGGGAAGGCACTAATGAAAAACTGTTTTTT.

V is TRBV6-6 and J is TRBJ2-1, with 7 bases aligning to TRBD1. Germline loops: CDR1 MNHNY, CDR2 SVGAGI (reference sequence). J gave up 9 bases and V 2 bases, and 10 bases lay outside the gene matches. There are 15 residues in the CDR3. CDR3 in amino acids: CASSYVGTAGGEQFF. The CDR3, as DNA: TGTGCCAGCAGTTACGTTGGGACAGCCGGCGGTGAGCAGTTCTTC.

This clonotype was seen a handful of times. Written as DNA, the CDR3 is TGTGCCAGTAGTACCAGGGCGGCGTCCTATAATTCACCCCTCCACTTT. Amino acids: CASSTRAASYNSPLHF. This chain joins TRBV19 and TRBJ1-6; maybe TRBD1 (5 bases). CDR1 and CDR2 from the germline V gene are LNHDA and SQIVND (reference sequence). Trimming removed 4 bases at V and 1 base at J, with 11 bases between. CDR3 length: 16 amino acids.

This chain joins TRBV18 and TRBJ2-2, with D possibly being TRBD1 (6 bases). The V end lost 8 bases, the J end lost 2 bases, and 18 bases lay between the germline ends. Germline CDR1 KGHSH, CDR2 LQKENI. The CDR3 is 16 amino acids. The CDR3 sequence is CASTITGSKNTGELFF. The CDR3 region has the DNA TGTGCCAGCACCATAACAGGGAGTAAAAACACCGGGGAGCTGTTTTTT.

This clonotype was picked up many times. The chain links TRBV5-1 to TRBJ2-2; perhaps TRBD1 as D (5 bases). This CDR3 is 15 amino acids long. Germline CDR1 and CDR2: SGHRS and YFSETQ. V was shortened by 0 bases and J by 4 bases, with 10 bases between the two germline ends. The CDR3 protein is CASSLEGATTGELFF. In DNA form, the CDR3 reads TGCGCCAGCAGCTTGGAAGGGGCGACCACCGGGGAGCTGTTTTTT.

V and J are TRBV5-1 and TRBJ1-6; D perhaps matches TRBD1 (5 bases). V was shortened by 4 bases and J by 8 bases, with 10 bases between the two germline ends. From germline, CDR1 is SGHRS and CDR2 YFSETQ. The CDR3 is 13 residues long. Here the CDR3 reads CASSTGRDSPLHF. CDR3 DNA: TGCGCCAGCAGCACCGGCAGGGATTCACCCCTCCACTTT.

The chain carries TRBV18 and TRBJ2-2, with 8 bases aligning to TRBD2. Germline values: CDR1 KGHSH, CDR2 LQKENI. Trimming at V came to 3 bases and at J to 0 bases, leaving 0 bases not matched to a gene. This CDR3 has 15 amino acids. CDR3 loop: CASSPGLANTGELFF. CDR3 sequence (DNA): TGTGCCAGCTCACCGGGACTAGCGAACACCGGGGAGCTGTTTTTT.

The V and J genes are TRBV7-9 and TRBJ2-7; 7 positions agree with TRBD1. V lost 5 bases and J lost 4; bases outside the gene matches: 14. The CDR3 length is 16 residues. The germline V gene encodes CDR1 SEHNR and CDR2 FQNEAQ (reference sequence). The CDR3 coding sequence is TGTGCCAGCAGCCCCAGTACCGGGACAGACTTTTACGAGCAGTACTTC. Translating it yields CASSPSTGTDFYEQYF.

This rearrangement joins TRBV28 to TRBJ1-1; D not resolved. From germline, CDR1 is MDHEN and CDR2 SYDVKM. V gave up 3 bases and J gave up 8 bases, with 10 bases separating them. The CDR3 sequence is 12 residues long. The CDR3 reads CASSFKLGEAFF. The CDR3 DNA follows: TGTGCCAGCAGTTTCAAGCTCGGGGAAGCTTTCTTT.

This clonotype came up many times. The rearrangement joins TRBV12-3 or TRBV12-4 to TRBJ2-3, with no clear D. Trimming took off 4 bases at V and 0 bases at J, with 8 bases between the two ends. This CDR3 is built from 14 residues. CDR3 sequence: CASSSVLSTDTQYF. The CDR3 DNA sequence: TGTGCCAGCAGTTCCGTTCTGAGCACAGATACGCAGTATTTT.

The chain links TRBV11-2 to TRBJ2-7, with 15 bases aligning to TRBD2. CDR3 size: 16 residues. Germline trimming cut 5 bases from V and 0 bases from J; bases unmatched to any gene: 2. Germline CDR1 and CDR2: SGHAT and FQNNGV. As DNA, the CDR3 is TGTGCCAGCAGCCCGGGACTAGCGGGGGGCTCCTACGAGCAGTACTTC. It is translated as CASSPGLAGGSYEQYF.

The rearrangement uses TRBV28 and TRBJ1-1; 8 nucleotides line up with TRBD1. The V gene's germline CDR1 is MDHEN and CDR2 SYDVKM. This CDR3 spans 14 amino acids. The ends lost 5 bases at V and 2 bases at J; junction bases unmatched: 4. The CDR3 is CASSVGQGNTEAFF. CDR3 nucleotides: TGTGCCAGCAGTGTCGGACAGGGTAACACTGAAGCTTTCTTT.

This clonotype appeared many times. The rearrangement uses TRBV19 and TRBJ2-5, with 8 bases that match TRBD2. J gave up 5 bases and V 1 base, and 6 bases lay outside the gene matches. CDR1 and CDR2 from the germline V gene are LNHDA and SQIVND (reference sequence). This CDR3 region has 15 residues. Here the CDR3 reads CASSIVAGPLETQYF. CDR3 nucleotide sequence: TGTGCCAGTAGTATAGTAGCGGGGCCCTTGGAGACCCAGTACTTC.

This rearrangement joins TRBV4-2 to TRBJ1-5; D is unresolved. CDR1 and CDR2 (germline): LGHNA, YNFKEQ. The CDR3 has 13 residues. Trimming took 1 base from V and 6 from J, leaving 7 bases between them. The CDR3 reads CASSQGELQPQHF. In DNA, the CDR3 is TGTGCCAGCAGCCAAGGGGAACTTCAGCCCCAGCATTTT.